This TCR beta chain was captured in a study of blood T cells in healthy people across ages. Whole-study results and caveats: Calculation of diversity from one million T cells yielded estimates considered to be underestimates. Across the age range, TCR beta diversity per million T cells fell in a roughly linear way.

A sample-barcoded 5' primer and a J-beta primer mix were used in a second PCR of roughly 7 to 11 cycles. Each of the samples gave a minimum of 3 million paired-end reads that contained CDR3. Using its own MiXCR run on the 5' RACE reads, TCRdb lists one record per CDR3 protein. The sample has 550,000 to 750,000 distinct CDR3 sequences; 21% are singletons. A remark on this clonotype: Its antigen is not known.

CDR3 length equals 13 residues. The germline V gene encodes CDR1 DFQATT and CDR2 SNEGSKA (reference sequence). With 6 bases clipped from V and 5 bases from J, the junction kept 8 bases outside the gene matches. The receptor comes from a man aged 65 to 85 in good health. The sample taken for sequencing was blood. J is TRBJ2-5 and V is TRBV20-1; TRBD2 matches at 8 bases. In DNA, the CDR3 is TGCAGTGCCGCGAGCGGGAGTTTGGAGACCCAGTACTTC. It yields the protein CSAASGSLETQYF.